A single count supports the clone carrying this TCR beta chain. This CDR3 is also generated by other DNA sequences in the sample. The data were produced by immunoSEQ multiplex PCR, yet TCRdb's version contains in-frame clones alone and is incomplete. Seen here are over 200,000 clones, 80% to 85% observed once, and the top ten hold more than 8.5%. CDR3 length equals 14 residues. CDR1 and CDR2 from the germline V gene are SGDLS and YYNGEE. Trimming cost V 2 bases and J 0 bases, with 6 bases left between them. This entry is derived from a study of blood T cell repertoires in COVID-19. This chain links TRBV9 with TRBJ2-1; possibly TRBD1 for D (5 bases). The TCR sequence derives from a woman between 50 and 59 years old with acute COVID-19. Sequenced material: PBMCs or T cells enriched from blood (not recorded which). The CDR3 DNA is TGTGCCAGCAGCGTTAGGGGCTCCTACAATGAGCAGTTCTTC. Its translation: CASSVRGSYNEQFF.